The sequence of this T cell receptor beta chain was determined in a study of shared clonotypes between healthy human individuals. Whole-study findings and limits: It was observed that roughly 4.8% of naive CD4 clonotypes were shared across a few donors.

About this clone itself: The target antigen is unknown.

The study ran the assay at deep level. The method was immunoSEQ multiplex PCR; TCRdb's version includes in-frame clones alone and lacks a portion of them. This table has about 1.1 million clones, 60% to 80% appearing once. The J segment lost 2 bases and the V segment lost 6 bases, leaving 3 bases of the junction unmatched. CDR1 and CDR2 (germline): SNHLY, FYNNEI. The CDR3 is 14 amino acids. Every contributor of samples was a Caucasian grown-up residing in Nashville, Tennessee. The chain combines TRBV2 with TRBJ2-7; TRBD1 matches 11 bases. The clonotype was recovered from a man between 18 and 35 years old in good health. Some clones in this sample may be carry-over from other donors' samples. Sequences were obtained from memory CD4+ T cells from PBMCs. The subset here: CD45RA-negative fraction. CDR3 DNA sequence: TGTGCCAGCAGATGGACAGGGGGCCCCTACGAGCAGTACTTC. It encodes CASRWTGGPYEQYF.